This TCR beta chain was profiled in a study of CDR3 diversity in severe acne. Using its own MiXCR run on the PCR reads, TCRdb lists one record per CDR3 protein. The sample shows fewer than 90,000 distinct CDR3 sequences, roughly 51% of them seen only once. The V end was cut by 4 bases, the J end by 4 bases, with 14 bases between. The CDR3 extends over 15 amino acids. Germline loops: CDR1 SGDLS, CDR2 YYNGEE. The chain uses TRBV9 and TRBJ2-2; TRBD2 is a possible D gene (6 bases). The material sequenced was blood. This receptor was identified in a male donor in good health, without acne. In DNA form, the CDR3 reads TGTGCCAGCAGCCAGGGCCGGACTACCACCGGGGAGCTGTTTTTT. Its translation is CASSQGRTTTGELFF.